Shown below are 26 T cell receptor beta chains from a single sample sequenced in a study of T-cell memory formation after mild COVID-19. TCRdb recomputed calls from the 5' RACE reads with MiXCR, one row per CDR3 protein. The repertoire holds over 150,000 distinct CDR3 sequences, with roughly 13% as singletons. Specimen: PBMCs or a T cell subset sorted from them (not recorded which). The source is a man younger than 35 who had mild COVID-19 (a few samples of this study predate the infection). Cell type and time point are not known.

The CDR3 spells CASSLLGSDEQYV. In DNA form, the CDR3 reads TGTGCCAGCAGCTTATTAGGCAGCGACGAGCAGTACGTC. This rearrangement joins TRBV11-2 to TRBJ2-7; no reliable D call. Germline V gene sequence: CDR1 SGHAT, CDR2 FQNNGV. This CDR3 region has 13 residues. V lost 2 bases, J lost 5 bases, and 10 bases lay in between.

This chain connects TRBV20-1 to TRBJ2-5, with a possible D match to TRBD1 (6 bases). V dropped 5 bases and J dropped 4 bases, with 32 bases sitting between them. The CDR3 contains 19 residues. In germline, CDR1 is DFQATT, CDR2 SNEGSKA (reference sequence). CDR3 amino acids: CSAVGQAWVNRVLGETQYF. The CDR3 nucleotides read TGCAGTGCTGTGGGCCAGGCCTGGGTAAACAGGGTTCTTGGAGAGACCCAGTACTTC.

The sample holds a few counts of this clonotype. The rearrangement joins TRBV20-1 to TRBJ1-5, with TRBD1 as a possible D gene (5 bases). This CDR3 has 14 amino acids. The V gene's germline CDR1 is DFQATT and CDR2 SNEGSKA (reference sequence). The germline V and J ends were trimmed by 6 bases and 3 bases, with 15 bases remaining between them. The CDR3 DNA is TGCAGTGCGAGTGTGGGGCAGAACAATCAGCCCCAGCATTTT. Translating gives CSASVGQNNQPQHF.

The chain joins TRBV4-1 to TRBJ2-1; 13 bases line up with TRBD2. From germline, CDR1 is MGHRA and CDR2 YSYEKL. This CDR3 region has 16 residues. V lost 3 bases and J lost 5; bases outside the gene matches: 4. CDR3 in amino acids: CASSHRLAGGHNEQFF. The CDR3 nucleotides read TGCGCCAGCAGCCACAGACTAGCGGGGGGACACAATGAGCAGTTCTTC.

The chain uses TRBV7-9 and TRBJ1-3; D is undetermined. V was pared by 2 bases and J by 0 bases, with 11 bases between. CDR1 SEHNR and CDR2 FQNEAQ come from the germline V gene (reference sequence). This CDR3 is 16 amino acids long. CDR3 sequence reads: CASSLRHKDSGNTIYF. DNA for the CDR3: TGTGCCAGCAGCTTACGCCACAAGGACTCTGGAAACACCATATATTTT.

The V gene is TRBV5-1, the J gene TRBJ1-1; 8 bases fit TRBD1. Per the germline V gene, CDR1 is SGHRS and CDR2 is YFSETQ. This CDR3 is built from 14 residues. Trimming at V came to 0 bases and at J to 9 bases, leaving 7 bases not matched to a gene. CDR3 sequence: CASSLGTGSIKAFF. The CDR3, as DNA: TGCGCCAGCAGCTTGGGGACAGGGTCGATTAAAGCTTTCTTT. Supplemented by reference TRBV5-1 and TRBJ1-1, the full variable domain reads KAGVTQTPRYLIKTRGQQVTLSCSPISGHRSVSWYQQTPGQGLQFLFEYFSETQRNKGNFPGRFSGRQFSNSRSEMNVSTLELGDSALYLCASSLGTGSIKAFFGQGTRLTVV.

CDR3 loop: CASSSASIQETQYF. CDR3 nucleotide sequence: TGTGCCAGCAGCTCCGCTTCTATCCAAGAGACCCAGTACTTC. This chain uses TRBV7-2 with TRBJ2-5; D gene unclear. Germline assignment: CDR1 SGHTA and CDR2 FQGNSA. Between the trimmed V and J ends, which lost 4 bases and 1 base, there was a span of 10 bases. The CDR3 has 14 residues.

The chain joins TRBV7-2 to TRBJ2-1; D call uncertain. The CDR3 spans 17 residues. Between the trimmed V and J ends, which lost 1 base and 4 bases, there was a span of 17 bases. Germline V gene sequence: CDR1 SGHTA, CDR2 FQGNSA. Here the CDR3 DNA reads TGTGCCAGCAGCTTAGGAGGAACAATCCTAATTTACAATGAGCAGTTCTTC. This gives the protein CASSLGGTILIYNEQFF.

The chain links TRBV20-1 to TRBJ2-3, with D unclear. With 6 bases removed from V and 5 bases from J, the gap between germline ends came to 15 bases. The CDR3 runs to 13 residues. Per the germline V gene, CDR1 is DFQATT and CDR2 is SNEGSKA (reference sequence). Here the CDR3 reads CSARQILEDTQYF. The CDR3 DNA reads TGCAGTGCCCGGCAGATACTGGAAGATACGCAGTATTTT.

This chain uses TRBV12-3 or TRBV12-4 with TRBJ2-3; TRBD2 might be the D (5 bases). CDR3 length: 17 residues. Trimming pared 4 bases from V and 4 bases from J, leaving 21 bases between. For the CDR3, the DNA is TGTGCCAGCAGTTCCCCGCCCGGGAATTCAGGCGCAGATACGCAGTATTTT. It translates to CASSSPPGNSGADTQYF.

The V and J genes are TRBV7-2 and TRBJ1-2; D remains unclear. The CDR3 extends over 14 amino acids. With 4 bases removed from V and 2 bases from J, the gap between germline ends came to 11 bases. Germline V gives CDR1 SGHTA, CDR2 FQGNSA. The CDR3 loop reads CASSSFRGNYGYTF. In DNA form, the CDR3 reads TGTGCCAGCAGCTCATTCCGAGGAAACTATGGCTACACCTTC.

The gene calls are TRBV29-1 and TRBJ1-2, with a possible D match to TRBD1 (5 bases). V lost 0 bases to trimming and J lost 5 bases, with 10 bases between them. The CDR3 consists of 13 residues. Germline V lookup: CDR1 SQVTM, CDR2 ANQGSEA. The CDR3 DNA sequence: TGCAGCGTTGAAGATAAGGGGAGGTATGGCTACACCTTC. It specifies CSVEDKGRYGYTF.

This clonotype showed up just a few times. This chain joins TRBV5-1 and TRBJ2-7; 9 nucleotides align to TRBD1. Germline-derived CDR1 and CDR2 are SGHRS and YFSETQ. This CDR3 contains 15 residues. Trimming removed 4 bases from V and 0 bases from J; junction bases left unmatched: 5. The CDR3 bases are TGCGCCAGCAGCCCCGGGACAGGGATCTCCTACGAGCAGTACGTC. Residues: CASSPGTGISYEQYV.

V is TRBV15 and J is TRBJ2-2; TRBD2 matches 8 bases. J lost 3 bases, V lost 9 bases, and 3 bases had no gene match. Germline CDR1 LNHNV, CDR2 YYDKDF (reference sequence). CDR3 length: 13 residues. CDR3 in DNA: TGTGCCACGGGCGGGGGGTACACCGGGGAGCTGTTTTTT. This translates into CATGGGYTGELFF.

V is TRBV19 and J is TRBJ2-3; TRBD2 agrees at 7 bases. This CDR3 comprises 17 residues. J lost 1 base, V lost 6 bases, and 13 bases had no gene match. The germline V gene encodes CDR1 LNHDA and CDR2 SQIVND (reference sequence). As DNA, the CDR3 is TGTGCCAGTAGCACCCGGGAGGCAACGGAGGGCACAGATACGCAGTATTTT. It yields the protein CASSTREATEGTDTQYF. Filled out from reference TRBV19 and TRBJ2-3, the complete variable domain reads DGGITQSPKYLFRKEGQNVTLSCEQNLNHDAMYWYRQDPGQGLRLIYYSQIVNDFQKGDIAEGYSVSREKKESFPLTVTSAQKNPTAFYLCASSTREATEGTDTQYFGPGTRLTVL.

This clonotype was picked up a small number of times. The V and J genes are TRBV6-1 and TRBJ1-1; TRBD1 might be the D (6 bases). The ends were cut back, 1 base at V and 4 bases at J, with 7 bases in the middle. The CDR3 totals 13 residues. CDR1 is MNHNS and CDR2 is SASEGT in the germline V gene. CDR3 loop: CASSEVGGTEAFF. In DNA, the CDR3 is TGTGCCAGCAGTGAAGTAGGGGGCACTGAAGCTTTCTTT.

This clonotype was picked up a small number of times. The gene calls are TRBV12-3 or TRBV12-4 and TRBJ2-2, with 8 nucleotides matching TRBD2. The J segment lost 4 bases and the V segment lost 0 bases, leaving 1 base of the junction unmatched. The CDR3 length is 15 residues. The CDR3 loop reads CASSLAGTSTGELFF. The CDR3 bases are TGTGCCAGCAGTTTAGCGGGGACTAGCACCGGGGAGCTGTTTTTT.

This clonotype was seen more than once but under ten times. The genes are TRBV20-1 and TRBJ2-2; possible D gene TRBD1, 5 bases. Trimming took 3 bases from V and 6 from J, leaving 8 bases between them. Per the germline V gene, CDR1 is DFQATT and CDR2 is SNEGSKA (reference sequence). This CDR3 has 12 amino acids. CDR3 in amino acids: CSASFRAGELFF. As DNA, the CDR3 is TGCAGTGCTAGTTTCAGGGCCGGGGAGCTGTTTTTT.

J is TRBJ1-1 and V is TRBV29-1; D is undetermined. Germline CDR1 reads SQVTM; CDR2 reads ANQGSEA. This CDR3 has 11 residues. Trimming removed 5 bases from V and 0 bases from J, with 4 bases in between. The CDR3 spells CSVRMNTEAFF. DNA of the CDR3: TGCAGCGTTAGGATGAACACTGAAGCTTTCTTT.

Only a few counts were recorded for this clonotype. This rearrangement joins TRBV18 to TRBJ1-1; D unresolved. The CDR3 runs to 16 residues. CDR1 is KGHSH, CDR2 LQKENI, per germline. The V end was cut by 4 bases, the J end by 1 base, with 16 bases between. CDR3 bases: TGTGCCAGCTCACGGGAGTGGACTGGATCGAACACTGAAGCTTTCTTT. Encoded protein: CASSREWTGSNTEAFF.

There are a few counts of this clonotype. The chain uses TRBV7-2 and TRBJ1-2, with D possibly being TRBD1 (5 bases). The ends were cut back, 2 bases at V and 3 bases at J, with 10 bases in the middle. Germline assignment: CDR1 SGHTA and CDR2 FQGNSA. This CDR3 is built from 14 residues. The CDR3 loop is CASSLMGPDYGYTF. CDR3 nucleotide sequence: TGTGCCAGCAGCTTAATGGGGCCAGACTATGGCTACACCTTC.

This chain links TRBV12-3 or TRBV12-4 with TRBJ1-1; 9 bases are a match to TRBD1. Trimming cost V 5 bases and J 3 bases; bases outside gene matches: 10. The CDR3 runs 16 residues. CDR3 coding DNA: TGTGCCAGCAGTGCCTACAGGGGGCTGGGGCACACTGAAGCTTTCTTT. Its translation: CASSAYRGLGHTEAFF.

The V call is TRBV4-1, the J call TRBJ1-3; D is possibly TRBD1 (5 bases). Per germline, CDR1 MGHRA and CDR2 YSYEKL. The CDR3 contains 15 residues. The ends were cut back, 0 bases at V and 4 bases at J, with 10 bases in the middle. The CDR3 coding sequence is TGCGCCAGCAGCCAAGATCGAGGGGTAGGAAACACCATATATTTT. Its protein product is CASSQDRGVGNTIYF.

This clonotype appeared a few times. The rearrangement joins TRBV12-3 or TRBV12-4 to TRBJ1-1; no clear D. V was pared by 2 bases and J by 11 bases, with 12 bases between. CDR3 length: 12 residues. In DNA, the CDR3 is TGTGCCAGCAGTTTATCGGACGGCGGGGCTTTCTTT. Translating it yields CASSLSDGGAFF.

This chain uses TRBV20-1 with TRBJ2-3; TRBD2 matches 8 bases. The length of the CDR3 is 16 residues. V lost 6 bases, J lost 4 bases, and 15 bases stayed unmatched. Germline-derived CDR1 and CDR2 are DFQATT and SNEGSKA (reference sequence). The CDR3, as DNA: TGCAGTGCCCATGCAAGCTGGACTAGCCCTCCAGATACGCAGTATTTT. This translates into CSAHASWTSPPDTQYF.

This rearrangement joins TRBV24-1 to TRBJ2-3, with D maybe TRBD1 (6 bases). Germline V CDR1 and CDR2: KGHDR, SFDVKD. The CDR3 loop spans 15 amino acids. Between the trimmed V and J ends, which lost 9 bases and 1 base, there was a span of 16 bases. The CDR3 DNA reads as TGTGCCACCGGGACCAGGGGAAGGGGCACAGATACGCAGTATTTT. Its translation is CATGTRGRGTDTQYF.